This T cell receptor beta chain was retrieved from a study of T cells after posttransplantation cyclophosphamide. General observations from the study: After PTCy, TRB diversity resembled that of CNI/methotrexate controls.

TCRdb keeps only in-frame clones here, not all; method: immunoSEQ multiplex PCR. This sample has approximately 12,000 clones; roughly 2% occur once, and the top ten carry about a sixth. Germline-derived CDR1 and CDR2 are MNHNY and SVGAGI (reference sequence). CDR3 length: 15 amino acids. With V trimmed by 4 bases and J by 2 bases, 3 bases remained unmatched. Treatment was busulfan-fludarabine conditioning, a marrow graft, and cyclophosphamide on days +3 and +4. Notes on this clone: Its antigen remains unknown.

The source of this sequence is a male patient aged 30 to 39 who received an allogeneic stem cell transplant from a related donor, was CMV-positive, and had no GVHD. The T cells may come from the graft donor. Material: PBMCs, obtained after allogeneic stem cell transplant with posttransplant cyclophosphamide. V gene TRBV6-6 combines with J gene TRBJ1-5, with 9 bases that match TRBD1. The CDR3, as DNA: TGTGCCAGCAGTTTGGACAGGGGAGGCAATCAGCCCCAGCATTTT. Translating it yields CASSLDRGGNQPQHF.